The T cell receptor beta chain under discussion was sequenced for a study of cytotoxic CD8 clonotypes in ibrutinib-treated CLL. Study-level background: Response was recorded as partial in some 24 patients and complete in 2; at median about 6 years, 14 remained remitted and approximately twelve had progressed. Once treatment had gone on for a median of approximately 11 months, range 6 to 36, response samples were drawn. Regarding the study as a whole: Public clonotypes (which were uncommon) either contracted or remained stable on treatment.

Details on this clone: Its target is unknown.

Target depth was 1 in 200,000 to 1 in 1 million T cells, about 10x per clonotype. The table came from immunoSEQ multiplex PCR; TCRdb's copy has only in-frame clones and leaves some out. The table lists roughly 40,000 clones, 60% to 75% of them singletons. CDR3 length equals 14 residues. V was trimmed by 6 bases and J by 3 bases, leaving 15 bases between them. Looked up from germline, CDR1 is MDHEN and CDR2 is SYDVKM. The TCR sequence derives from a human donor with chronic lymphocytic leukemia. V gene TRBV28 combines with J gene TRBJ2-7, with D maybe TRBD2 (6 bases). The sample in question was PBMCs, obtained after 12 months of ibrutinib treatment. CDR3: CASSTSGRLYEQYF. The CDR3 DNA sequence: TGTGCCAGCAGCACCTCCGGGAGACTCTACGAGCAGTACTTC.